This T cell receptor (beta chain) was found in a study of T cell repertoires in cytomegalovirus infection. Study in general: Alongside well-studied HLA-B-restricted CMV epitopes, recently identified HLA-C-restricted CMV epitopes were also used. TCR beta signatures that were public indicated CMV infection and matching HLA type. Study results and limitations: Carriers of CMV and the relevant HLA type were discriminated by public TCR beta frequency.

Each CDR3 protein gets one entry after TCRdb re-called the reads with MiXCR. Of hundreds of thousands of distinct CDR3 sequences detected, about 42% appear once; the ten largest clones hold 35% to 50%. This clonotype was detected a few times. No antigen is known for it. V lost 5 bases and J 1 base, leaving 14 bases between the germline ends. CDR3 size: 15 residues. The specimen comprised cultured PBMCs, sampled from culture after CMV antigen stimulation. The rearrangement uses TRBV12-3 or TRBV12-4 and TRBJ1-1, with a possible D match to TRBD1 (5 bases). The clonotype was recovered from a human donor in good health (CMV status not recorded). Some clones in this sample may be carry-over from other donors' samples. In nucleotides, the CDR3 is TGTGCCAGCAGTCCCGATCGGGGGGGGAACACTGAAGCTTTCTTT. It specifies CASSPDRGGNTEAFF.